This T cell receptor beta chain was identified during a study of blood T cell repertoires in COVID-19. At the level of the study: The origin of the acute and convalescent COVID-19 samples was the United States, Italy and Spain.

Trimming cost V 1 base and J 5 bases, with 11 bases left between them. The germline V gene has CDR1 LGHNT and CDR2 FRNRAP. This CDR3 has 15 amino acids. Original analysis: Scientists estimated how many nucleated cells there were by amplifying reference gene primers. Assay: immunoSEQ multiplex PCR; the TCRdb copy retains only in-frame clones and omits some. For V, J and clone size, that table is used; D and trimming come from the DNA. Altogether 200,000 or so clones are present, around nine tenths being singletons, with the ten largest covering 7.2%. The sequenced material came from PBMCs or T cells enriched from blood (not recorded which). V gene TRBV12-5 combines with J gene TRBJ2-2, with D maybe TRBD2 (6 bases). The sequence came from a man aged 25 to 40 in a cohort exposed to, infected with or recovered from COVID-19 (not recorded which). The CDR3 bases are TGTGCTAGTGGTTTGGGAGCTGGGGGGACCGGGGAGCTGTTTTTT. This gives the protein CASGLGAGGTGELFF. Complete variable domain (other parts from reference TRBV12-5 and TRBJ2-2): DARVTQTPRHKVTEMGQEVTMRCQPILGHNTVFWYRQTMMQGLELLAYFRNRAPLDDSGMPKDRFSAEMPDATLATLKIQPSEPRDSAVYFCASGLGAGGTGELFFGEGSRLTVL.